These 8 T cell receptor beta chains came from one sample sequenced in a study of regulatory T cells in long-lasting Graves disease (dated by TCRdb to the early 2020s). Taken with the paper, the label for time point translates to: persistent/refractory GD, antithyroid drugs over 5 years with positive TRAb. RNA was extracted from PBMCs in TRIzol for both TCR sequencing and RNA sequencing. The library came from multiplex PCR. The sequencing machine was an Illumina HiSeq 4000. TCR beta libraries were built with iRepertoire HTBI primers and Arm-PCR amplification of CDR3 regions. TCRdb redid the processing of the public reads, applying fastp at Q25 and MiXCR, and retained in-frame beta chains. Rows are combined by CDR3 protein, so each entry shows the most common genes and DNA. The sample data list 400,000 to 500,000 distinct CDR3 sequences, and 22% of these were observed just once. Under 15% of the sample is held by the ten biggest clonotypes.

The sample here was peripheral blood mononuclear cells (PBMCs), taken when the disease was refractory, from a patient treated with antithyroid drugs. These receptors came from a female donor with Graves disease.

V usage is TRBV28 and J usage is TRBJ1-6; D unclear. The germline V gene encodes CDR1 MDHEN and CDR2 SYDVKM. V lost 6 bases to trimming and J lost 0 bases, with 9 bases between them. The CDR3 is 15 amino acids. The CDR3 spells CASSSGNSYNSPLHF. The CDR3 bases are TGTGCCAGCAGCTCTGGGAACTCCTATAATTCACCCCTCCACTTT.

The rearrangement uses TRBV19 and TRBJ1-1, with D uncertain. The germline gives CDR1 LNHDA, CDR2 SQIVND (reference sequence). This CDR3 region has 13 residues. V was shortened by 2 bases and J by 2 bases, with 6 bases between the two germline ends. In DNA, the CDR3 is TGTGCCAGTAGTATAATTGGCAACACTGAAGCTTTCTTT. Its protein product is CASSIIGNTEAFF.

Many counts were recorded for this clonotype. V usage is TRBV28 and J usage is TRBJ2-7; TRBD1 aligns across 8 bases. Germline CDR1 MDHEN, CDR2 SYDVKM. V lost 3 bases to trimming and J lost 1 base; unmatched junction nucleotides: 8. The CDR3 extends over 16 amino acids. The CDR3 coding sequence is TGTGCCAGCAGTTTCGCCGCAGGGGGCGATTCCTACGAGCAGTACTTC. It codes for CASSFAAGGDSYEQYF. Looking up the rest from reference TRBV28 and TRBJ2-7 gives the full variable domain: DVKVTQSSRYLVKRTGEKVFLECVQDMDHENMFWYRQDPGLGLRLIYFSYDVKMKEKGDIPEGYSVSREKKERFSLILESASTNQTSMYLCASSFAAGGDSYEQYFGPGTRLTVT.

This clonotype was detected a few times. V gene TRBV29-1 combines with J gene TRBJ1-2; D is possibly TRBD1 (5 bases). V was pared by 4 bases and J by 8 bases, with 11 bases between. The CDR3 covers 11 residues. Germline-derived CDR1 and CDR2 are SQVTM and ANQGSEA. CDR3 residues: CSVVTGIGYTF. For the CDR3, the DNA is TGCAGCGTTGTTACAGGTATAGGCTACACCTTC.

This clonotype came up many times. The chain carries TRBV20-1 and TRBJ1-5; D not certain. From germline, CDR1 is DFQATT and CDR2 SNEGSKA (reference sequence). The CDR3 has 12 amino acids. Trimming removed 6 bases from V and 4 bases from J, with 10 bases in between. The CDR3 region has the DNA TGCAGTGCCCCCTCCAGGAATCAGCCCCAGCATTTT. This gives the protein CSAPSRNQPQHF.

This chain connects TRBV7-3 to TRBJ2-7; D is unclear. The V and J ends lost 2 bases and 10 bases respectively, with 6 bases between them. From germline, CDR1 is SGHTA and CDR2 FQGTGA. This CDR3 is 10 amino acids long. CDR3 sequence reads: CASSLYQQYF. In DNA, the CDR3 is TGTGCCAGCAGCTTATACCAACAGTACTTC.

This clonotype came up many times. The chain has TRBV19 and TRBJ1-2, with 11 bases matching TRBD1. V lost 5 bases to trimming and J lost 4 bases; unmatched junction nucleotides: 9. The CDR3 is 16 amino acids. In germline, CDR1 is LNHDA, CDR2 SQIVND (reference sequence). CDR3 residues: CASSLPGQGDIYGYTF. For the CDR3, the DNA is TGTGCCAGTAGTTTGCCGGGACAGGGGGATATCTATGGCTACACCTTC. The full variable domain, its missing parts supplied by reference TRBV19 and TRBJ1-2, is DGGITQSPKYLFRKEGQNVTLSCEQNLNHDAMYWYRQDPGQGLRLIYYSQIVNDFQKGDIAEGYSVSREKKESFPLTVTSAQKNPTAFYLCASSLPGQGDIYGYTFGSGTRLTVV.

This clonotype turned up a few times. This rearrangement joins TRBV20-1 to TRBJ1-1; D remains ambiguous. The CDR3 extends over 11 amino acids. The V end was cut by 7 bases, the J end by 3 bases, with 9 bases between. From germline, CDR1 is DFQATT and CDR2 SNEGSKA (reference sequence). For the CDR3, the DNA is TGCAGTGTAGGTGGGGACACTGAAGCTTTCTTT. Translating it yields CSVGGDTEAFF.